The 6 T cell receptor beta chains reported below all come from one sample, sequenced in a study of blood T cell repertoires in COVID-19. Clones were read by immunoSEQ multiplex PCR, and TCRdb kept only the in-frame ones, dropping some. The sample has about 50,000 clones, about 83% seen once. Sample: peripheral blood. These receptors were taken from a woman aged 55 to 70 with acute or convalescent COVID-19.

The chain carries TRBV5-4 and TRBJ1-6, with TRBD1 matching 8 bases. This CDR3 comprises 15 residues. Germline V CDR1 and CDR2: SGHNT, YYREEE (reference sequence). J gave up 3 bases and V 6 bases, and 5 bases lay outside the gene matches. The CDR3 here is CASTTGQGYNSPLHF. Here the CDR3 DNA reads TGTGCCAGCACCACCGGACAGGGCTATAATTCACCCCTCCACTTT.

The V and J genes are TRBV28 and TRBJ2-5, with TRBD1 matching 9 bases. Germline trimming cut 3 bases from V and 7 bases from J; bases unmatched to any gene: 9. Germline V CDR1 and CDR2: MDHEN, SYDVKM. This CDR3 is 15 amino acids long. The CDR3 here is CASSFLSGQGWTQYF. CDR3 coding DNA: TGTGCCAGCAGTTTCCTCTCTGGACAGGGGTGGACCCAGTACTTC.

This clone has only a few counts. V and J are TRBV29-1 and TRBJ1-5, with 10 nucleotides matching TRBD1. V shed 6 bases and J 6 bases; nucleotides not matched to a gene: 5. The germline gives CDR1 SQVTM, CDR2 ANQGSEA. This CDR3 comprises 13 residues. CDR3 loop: CSVGTGVGQPQHF. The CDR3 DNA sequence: TGCAGCGTGGGGACAGGGGTGGGTCAGCCCCAGCATTTT.

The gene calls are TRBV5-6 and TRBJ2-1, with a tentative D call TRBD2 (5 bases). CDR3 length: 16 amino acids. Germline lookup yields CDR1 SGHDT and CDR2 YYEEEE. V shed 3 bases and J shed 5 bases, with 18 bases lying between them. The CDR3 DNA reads TGTGCCAGCAGCTCGTTACACGGGGATCTGCACAATGAGCAGTTCTTC. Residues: CASSSLHGDLHNEQFF.

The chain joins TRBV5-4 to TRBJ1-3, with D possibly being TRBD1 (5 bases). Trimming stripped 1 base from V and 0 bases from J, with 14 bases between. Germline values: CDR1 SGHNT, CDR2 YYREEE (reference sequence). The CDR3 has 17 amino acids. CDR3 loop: CASSLTSVDSSGNTIYF. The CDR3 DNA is TGTGCCAGCAGCTTGACGTCCGTCGACAGCTCTGGAAACACCATATATTTT.

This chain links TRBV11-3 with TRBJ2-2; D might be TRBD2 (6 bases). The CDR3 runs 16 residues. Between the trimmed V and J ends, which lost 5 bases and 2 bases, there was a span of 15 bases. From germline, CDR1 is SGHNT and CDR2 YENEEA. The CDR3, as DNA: TGTGCCAGCAGCAAAGCGGGCCAGGATAACACCGGGGAGCTGTTTTTT. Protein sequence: CASSKAGQDNTGELFF.